Included here is one T cell receptor (beta chain) sequence, with context. Germline V CDR1 and CDR2: KGHSH, LQKENI. Unmatched junction bases numbered 11, after V lost 6 bases and J lost 5 bases. This CDR3 contains 15 residues. This entry belongs to a study of cytomegalovirus exposure and HLA in healthy donors. The study ran its PCR with 60 Vbeta and 13 Jbeta primers. TCRdb's table, derived via immunoSEQ multiplex PCR, lists solely in-frame clones and lacks some. The sample includes 150,000 or so clones, roughly 84% of them seen just once. Participants comprised healthy donors of bone marrow. V is TRBV18 and J is TRBJ2-5; 8 bases map to TRBD1. The sequenced material came from PBMCs. The sequence was collected from a man aged 25-45 years in good health and CMV-seronegative. The CDR3 sequence: CASSPNGQGTETQYF. The CDR3 bases are TGTGCCAGCTCCCCGAATGGACAGGGAACGGAGACCCAGTACTTC. The full variable domain, with the rest looked up from reference TRBV18 and TRBJ2-5, is NAGVMQNPRHLVRRRGQEARLRCSPMKGHSHVYWYRQLPEEGLKFMVYLQKENIIDESGMPKERFSAEFPKEGPSILRIQQVVRGDSAAYFCASSPNGQGTETQYFGPGTRLLVL.